This TCR beta chain is drawn from a study of cytomegalovirus exposure and HLA in healthy donors. The germline gives CDR1 KGHSH, CDR2 LQKENI. V lost 2 bases, J lost 0 bases, and 13 bases lay in between. There are 16 residues in the CDR3. PCR primers comprised 60 Vbeta and 13 Jbeta primers. Using immunoSEQ multiplex PCR, the repertoire was profiled, and TCRdb retains in-frame clones only, with some absent. The data contain 150,000 to 200,000 clones, about 85% of them seen just once; the ten biggest clones take up 3% to 4.5%. The clonotype originates from a man aged 45 to 65 in good health and CMV-seronegative. This sequence joins TRBV18 and TRBJ2-5; unclear D gene. Sequencing used PBMCs. This CDR3 is CASSPSYNTYQETQYF. Written as DNA, the CDR3 is TGTGCCAGCTCACCAAGTTATAACACGTACCAAGAGACCCAGTACTTC.